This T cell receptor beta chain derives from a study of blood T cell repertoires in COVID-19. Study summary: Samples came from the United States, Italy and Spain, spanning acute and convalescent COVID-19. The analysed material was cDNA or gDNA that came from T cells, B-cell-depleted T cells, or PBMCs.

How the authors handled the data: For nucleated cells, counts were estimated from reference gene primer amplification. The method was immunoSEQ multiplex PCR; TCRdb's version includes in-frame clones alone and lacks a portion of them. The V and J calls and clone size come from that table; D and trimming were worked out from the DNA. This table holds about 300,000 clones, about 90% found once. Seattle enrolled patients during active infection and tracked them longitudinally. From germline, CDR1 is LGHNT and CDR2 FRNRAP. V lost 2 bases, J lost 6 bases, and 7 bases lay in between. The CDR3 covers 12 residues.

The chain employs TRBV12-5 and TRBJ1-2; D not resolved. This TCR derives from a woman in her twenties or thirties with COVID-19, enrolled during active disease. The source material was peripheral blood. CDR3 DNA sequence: TGTGCTAGTGGTTTGCCGGTGGATGGCTACACCTTC. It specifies CASGLPVDGYTF. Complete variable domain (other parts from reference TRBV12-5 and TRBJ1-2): DARVTQTPRHKVTEMGQEVTMRCQPILGHNTVFWYRQTMMQGLELLAYFRNRAPLDDSGMPKDRFSAEMPDATLATLKIQPSEPRDSAVYFCASGLPVDGYTFGSGTRLTVV.